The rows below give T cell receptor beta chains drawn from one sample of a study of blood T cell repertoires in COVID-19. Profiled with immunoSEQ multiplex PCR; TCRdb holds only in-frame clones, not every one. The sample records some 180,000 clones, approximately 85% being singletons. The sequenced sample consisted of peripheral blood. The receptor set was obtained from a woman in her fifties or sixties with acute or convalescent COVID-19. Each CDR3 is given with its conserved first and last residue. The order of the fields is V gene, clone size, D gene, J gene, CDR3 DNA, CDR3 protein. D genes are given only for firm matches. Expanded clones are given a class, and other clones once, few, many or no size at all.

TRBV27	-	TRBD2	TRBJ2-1	TGTGCCAGCAGTGTCCGGGCCTCCTATCTACTAGCGGGCGATGAGCAGTTCTTC	CASSVRASYLLAGDEQFF
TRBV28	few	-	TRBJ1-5	TGTGCCAGCAGTTTGTCTGGTGGGGGGGGGCTTCAGCCCCAGCATTTT	CASSLSGGGGLQPQHF
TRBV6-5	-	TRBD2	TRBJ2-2	TGTGCCAGTCAACTAGCGGAGAACACCGGGGAGCTGTTTTTT	CASQLAENTGELFF
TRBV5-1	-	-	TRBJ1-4	TGCGCCAGCAGCTCCCCCTCGGGGGGCGCAATTAGCGGTGAAAAACTGTTTTTT	CASSSPSGGAISGEKLFF
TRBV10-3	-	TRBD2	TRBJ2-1	TGTGCCATCAGTGGGGAGGGCAGGTCCAATGAGCAGTTCTTC	CAISGEGRSNEQFF
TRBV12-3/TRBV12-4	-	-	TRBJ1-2	TGTGCCAGCAGACTACAGGGCAACTATGGCTACACCTTC	CASRLQGNYGYTF
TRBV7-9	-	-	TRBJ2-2	TGTGCCAGCAGCTTCTACCCCGGGGAGCTGTTTTTT	CASSFYPGELFF
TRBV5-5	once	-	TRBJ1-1	TGTGCCAGCAGCTTGGGGAGCGAAACTGAAGCTTTCTTT	CASSLGSETEAFF
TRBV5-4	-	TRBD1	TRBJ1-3	TGTGCCAGCAGCTCGGACAGGGTTTCTTCTGGAAACACCATATATTTT	CASSSDRVSSGNTIYF
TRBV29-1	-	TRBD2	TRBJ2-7	TGCAGCGTCTCTGCTCGGGAGGGCCCGGTTAACGAGCAGTACTTC	CSVSAREGPVNEQYF
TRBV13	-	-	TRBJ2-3	TGTGCCAGCAGCACGGACTCCGCGCCGACAGATACGCAGTATTTT	CASSTDSAPTDTQYF
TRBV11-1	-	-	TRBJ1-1	TGTGCCAGCACCGGAATGGAGTCTGAAGCTTTCTTT	CASTGMESEAFF
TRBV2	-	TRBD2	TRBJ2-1	TGTGCCAGCAGTGAACTCGGCGGGAGGCTCTACAATGAGCAGTTCTTC	CASSELGGRLYNEQFF
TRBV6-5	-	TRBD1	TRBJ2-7	TGTGCCAGCAGTTACGGCGGGACAGGCTCCTACGAGCAGTACTTC	CASSYGGTGSYEQYF
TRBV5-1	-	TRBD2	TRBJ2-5	TGCGCCAGCAGCTTGACCGGTGGGGGGGAGCGAGAGACCCAGTACTTC	CASSLTGGGERETQYF
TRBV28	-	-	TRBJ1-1	TGTGCCAGCAGTTTATTTGGCAGGTACACTGAAGCTTTCTTT	CASSLFGRYTEAFF
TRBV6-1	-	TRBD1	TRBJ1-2	TGTGCCAGCAGTGAGCACGGGACAGCAGCTAACTATGGCTACACCTTC	CASSEHGTAANYGYTF
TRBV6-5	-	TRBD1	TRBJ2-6	TGTGCCAGCAGTCAGGGGGCGGGAGGGGCCAACGTCCTGACTTTC	CASSQGAGGANVLTF
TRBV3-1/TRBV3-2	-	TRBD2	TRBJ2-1	TGTGCCAGCAGCCATACTAGCGGGAGGTATTACAATGAGCAGTTCTTC	CASSHTSGRYYNEQFF
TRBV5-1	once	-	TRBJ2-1	TGCGCCAGCAGCTCCTCTACAGTGCAGTTCTTC	CASSSSTVQFF
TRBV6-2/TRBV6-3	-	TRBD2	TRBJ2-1	TGTGCCAGCAGTTACTACCAACCTTCGGGGGGGCTTACTCAGTTCTTC	CASSYYQPSGGLTQFF
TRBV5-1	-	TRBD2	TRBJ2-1	TGCGCCAGCAGCTTGGGGATAGCGGGAGGATCCAATGAGCAGTTCTTC	CASSLGIAGGSNEQFF
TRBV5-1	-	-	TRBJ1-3	TGCGCCAGCAGCTTGGCGCAGGCCTCTGGAAACACCATATATTTT	CASSLAQASGNTIYF
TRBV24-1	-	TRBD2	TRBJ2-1	TGTGCCACCAGTGATCCCGGGACTAGCGGGACCAATGAGCAGTTCTTC	CATSDPGTSGTNEQFF
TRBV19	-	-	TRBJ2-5	TGTGCCAGTAGTACCTCTAGAGGGAAGGGAGAGACCCAGTACTTC	CASSTSRGKGETQYF
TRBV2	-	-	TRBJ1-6	TGTGCCAGCAGTGAAGCGGGACACAGGAGCTCCTATAATTCACCCCTCCACTTT	CASSEAGHRSSYNSPLHF
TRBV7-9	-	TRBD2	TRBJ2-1	TGTGCCAGCAAAGAGGGGACTAGCGGGGGCAATGAGCAGTTCTTC	CASKEGTSGGNEQFF
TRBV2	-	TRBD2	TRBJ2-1	TGTGCCAGTCAGAGAAGCGGGAGTGGCTCCAATGAGCAGTTCTTC	CASQRSGSGSNEQFF
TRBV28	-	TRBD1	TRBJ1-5	TGTGCCAGCAGTTACCCCCGGACAGGGTATGGGGATCAGCCCCAGCATTTT	CASSYPRTGYGDQPQHF
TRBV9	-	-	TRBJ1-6	TGTGCCAGCAGCGTAGGCACAGCAAATTCACCCCTCCACTTT	CASSVGTANSPLHF
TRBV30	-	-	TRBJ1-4	TGTGCCTGGAGCTTCCGGACAGTTAATGAAAAACTGTTTTTT	CAWSFRTVNEKLFF
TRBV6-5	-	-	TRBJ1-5	TGTGCCAGCAGCGCCGGGACACCTTATCAGCCCCAGCATTTT	CASSAGTPYQPQHF
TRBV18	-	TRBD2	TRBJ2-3	TGTGCCAGCTCACCGTTCGCCACTAGCGGCACAGATACGCAGTATTTT	CASSPFATSGTDTQYF
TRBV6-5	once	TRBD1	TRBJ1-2	TGTGCCAGCAGTTCCTCGGCAGGGGGCATAGATGGCTACACCTTC	CASSSSAGGIDGYTF
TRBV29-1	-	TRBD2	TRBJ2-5	TGCAGCGTTGAACCACCACGGGGGAGCGGGGTAGGGAATAGGGAGACCCAGTACTTC	CSVEPPRGSGVGNRETQYF
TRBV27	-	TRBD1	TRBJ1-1	TGTGCCAGCAGTCTAGGGACAGGAGCTCCCAGAGCTTTCTTT	CASSLGTGAPRAFF
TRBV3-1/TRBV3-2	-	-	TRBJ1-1	TGTGCCAGCAGCCAAGGTGTCCGGACTGAAGCTTTCTTT	CASSQGVRTEAFF
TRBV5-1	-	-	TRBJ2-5	TGCGCCAGCAGCTGGGCAGGGGAAGAGACCCAGTACTTC	CASSWAGEETQYF
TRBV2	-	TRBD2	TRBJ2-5	TGTGCCAGCAGTGCACAGATCCGACTAGCGGGAGCTGAGACCCAGTACTTC	CASSAQIRLAGAETQYF
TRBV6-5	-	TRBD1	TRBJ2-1	TGTGCCAGCAATCGAGGACAGGATTACAATGAGCAGTTCTTC	CASNRGQDYNEQFF
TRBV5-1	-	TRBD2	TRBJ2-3	TGCGCCAGCAGCCCAGACACTCCGGGCGGGAGCGCAGATACGCAGTATTTT	CASSPDTPGGSADTQYF
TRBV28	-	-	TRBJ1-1	TGTGCCAGCACCACTAAGACCCGCTACCCCCCGAACACTGAAGCTTTCTTT	CASTTKTRYPPNTEAFF